The TCR beta chain under discussion was sequenced for a study of immune evolution from preneoplasia to lung adenocarcinoma. After pathologic assessment, macro-dissection selected premalignant or tumor cells for extraction. This table comes from immunoSEQ multiplex PCR, and its TCRdb copy is limited to in-frame clones, with some not included. The sample carries under 8,000 clones, around 79% recorded once. Germline V gene data show CDR1 as LGHNA and CDR2 as YSLEER. There are 13 residues in the CDR3. V lost 1 base and J lost 5, with 7 bases in between. The sample comprised FFPE minimally invasive lung adenocarcinoma tissue. This sequence joins TRBV4-3 and TRBJ2-3, with D hard to call. This TCR was recovered from a person aged 65-85 years with lung adenocarcinoma. CDR3 sequence reads: CASSQVWGDTQYF. The CDR3 DNA is TGCGCCAGCAGCCAAGTCTGGGGAGATACGCAGTATTTT.